A selection of T cell receptor beta chains follows, all from one sample in a study of human thymus T cells. TCRdb's table, derived via immunoSEQ multiplex PCR, lists solely in-frame clones and lacks some. The sample has tens of thousands of clones; 90% to 95% are singletons. What was sequenced was thymus tissue. The source of these receptors is a girl less than two years old with a congenital heart defect but otherwise immunologically healthy. Each CDR3 is given with its conserved first and last residue. Fields, in order: CDR3 DNA, CDR3 protein, clone size, J gene, V gene, D gene. D genes are given only for firm matches. Only some rows state a clone size, as once, few, many or a class for expanded clones.

CDR3nt: TGTGCCAGCAGTGAGTGCAGGGATCACCCTGAAGCTTTCTTT
CDR3aa: CASSECRDHPEAFF
abundance: NA
j_gene: TRBJ1-1
v_gene: TRBV2
d_gene: NA

CDR3nt: TGTGCCAGCAGCGCTTCCGGGACAGTTGCAACTAATGAAAAACTGTTTTTT
CDR3aa: CASSASGTVATNEKLFF
abundance: NA
j_gene: TRBJ1-4
v_gene: TRBV11-2
d_gene: TRBD1

CDR3nt: TGTGCCAGCAGTGAAGAGGGGTGGACTGAAGCTTTCTTT
CDR3aa: CASSEEGWTEAFF
abundance: NA
j_gene: TRBJ1-1
v_gene: TRBV6-1
d_gene: NA

CDR3nt: TGTGCCAGCAGTTCCCTACTCTGGAGTAGCAATCAGCCCCAGCATTTT
CDR3aa: CASSSLLWSSNQPQHF
abundance: NA
j_gene: TRBJ1-5
v_gene: TRBV28
d_gene: NA

CDR3nt: TGCGCCAGCAGCCAGACTAGCGCCCACAATGAGCAGTTCTTC
CDR3aa: CASSQTSAHNEQFF
abundance: NA
j_gene: TRBJ2-1
v_gene: TRBV4-1
d_gene: TRBD2

CDR3nt: TGTGCCAGTAGTATGGGTCTTAAAGAGACCCAGTACTTC
CDR3aa: CASSMGLKETQYF
abundance: NA
j_gene: TRBJ2-5
v_gene: TRBV19
d_gene: NA

CDR3nt: TGTGCCAGCAGCCGACCCGGGACTAGCGGTGACACAGATACGCAGTATTTT
CDR3aa: CASSRPGTSGDTDTQYF
abundance: NA
j_gene: TRBJ2-3
v_gene: TRBV11-2
d_gene: TRBD2

CDR3nt: TGTGCCAGCAGTTTATACCCCCTAGCGGGAGAGGCGCGATACAATGAGCAGTTCTTC
CDR3aa: CASSLYPLAGEARYNEQFF
abundance: NA
j_gene: TRBJ2-1
v_gene: TRBV27
d_gene: TRBD2

CDR3nt: TGTGCCAGCAGCCAGTGGTCCTACGAGCAGTACTTC
CDR3aa: CASSQWSYEQYF
abundance: NA
j_gene: TRBJ2-7
v_gene: TRBV14
d_gene: NA

CDR3nt: TGTGCCAGCAGCTTACCCGACAGGGGATCGGATGGCTACACCTTC
CDR3aa: CASSLPDRGSDGYTF
abundance: NA
j_gene: TRBJ1-2
v_gene: TRBV7-9
d_gene: TRBD1

CDR3nt: TGCGCCAGCAGCTACCTCGTACAGGGTTCGGGGGAGACCCAGTACTTC
CDR3aa: CASSYLVQGSGETQYF
abundance: NA
j_gene: TRBJ2-5
v_gene: TRBV4-1
d_gene: NA

CDR3nt: TGTGCCAGCAGGGCGAAGAGGAACACTGAAGCTTTCTTT
CDR3aa: CASRAKRNTEAFF
abundance: NA
j_gene: TRBJ1-1
v_gene: TRBV6-8
d_gene: NA

CDR3nt: TGTGCCAGCAGCGCCCATACCGGGACTAGTAACGAGAACGAGCAGTACTTC
CDR3aa: CASSAHTGTSNENEQYF
abundance: NA
j_gene: TRBJ2-7
v_gene: TRBV9
d_gene: TRBD2

CDR3nt: TGTGCCAGTAGAGCCTTAAGGTCGTCTAACTATGGCTACACCTTC
CDR3aa: CASRALRSSNYGYTF
abundance: NA
j_gene: TRBJ1-2
v_gene: TRBV19
d_gene: NA

CDR3nt: TGTGCCAGCAGTTCGGGAGTGGAGAACACCGGGGAGCTGTTTTTT
CDR3aa: CASSSGVENTGELFF
abundance: once
j_gene: TRBJ2-2
v_gene: TRBV7-9
d_gene: NA

CDR3nt: TGTGCCAGCAGCTTAGGGGGCGGGAGGGCCTACGAGCAGTACTTC
CDR3aa: CASSLGGGRAYEQYF
abundance: NA
j_gene: TRBJ2-7
v_gene: TRBV7-6
d_gene: TRBD2

CDR3nt: TGTGCCAGCAGCGTAGCCCGAGGCAGGCCAAAGGAGGGAGCTTTCTTT
CDR3aa: CASSVARGRPKEGAFF
abundance: NA
j_gene: TRBJ1-1
v_gene: TRBV9
d_gene: NA

CDR3nt: TGTGCCAGCAGGGGGGGGACTAGCGGGAGCCACGAGCAGTACTTC
CDR3aa: CASRGGTSGSHEQYF
abundance: NA
j_gene: TRBJ2-7
v_gene: TRBV28
d_gene: TRBD2

CDR3nt: TGTGCCAGCAGTCTCCGGTTCAGGGAGACCCAGTACTTC
CDR3aa: CASSLRFRETQYF
abundance: NA
j_gene: TRBJ2-5
v_gene: TRBV28
d_gene: NA

CDR3nt: TGTGCCAGCAGCCTTGACAGCAGGGGTAGCGGGAGGTACCGTGAGCAGTTCTTC
CDR3aa: CASSLDSRGSGRYREQFF
abundance: NA
j_gene: TRBJ2-1
v_gene: TRBV5-8
d_gene: TRBD2

CDR3nt: TGTGCCAGCAGTTTATCGAGGGCGAGACGGAACACTGAAGCTTTCTTT
CDR3aa: CASSLSRARRNTEAFF
abundance: once
j_gene: TRBJ1-1
v_gene: TRBV27
d_gene: NA

CDR3nt: TGTGCCAGCAGCCAAGATCGGGACAGGTCCTACGAGCAGTACTTC
CDR3aa: CASSQDRDRSYEQYF
abundance: NA
j_gene: TRBJ2-7
v_gene: TRBV14
d_gene: TRBD1

CDR3nt: TGTGCCTGGAGTGTGGCGGGCAGCCGCGGGGAGCTGTTTTTT
CDR3aa: CAWSVAGSRGELFF
abundance: few
j_gene: TRBJ2-2
v_gene: TRBV30
d_gene: NA

CDR3nt: TGTGCCAGCAGTTACGGGGGGCCCCATGACACCGGGGAGCTGTTTTTT
CDR3aa: CASSYGGPHDTGELFF
abundance: NA
j_gene: TRBJ2-2
v_gene: TRBV6-6
d_gene: NA

CDR3nt: TGTGCCTGGACCACCAAAGCACAGGGGTCCCCCAATCAGCCCCAGCATTTT
CDR3aa: CAWTTKAQGSPNQPQHF
abundance: few
j_gene: TRBJ1-5
v_gene: TRBV30
d_gene: TRBD1

CDR3nt: TGTGCCTGGAGTGTAAGGACCCGTTACCCGACTGGCAATCAGCCCCAGCATTTT
CDR3aa: CAWSVRTRYPTGNQPQHF
abundance: NA
j_gene: TRBJ1-5
v_gene: TRBV30
d_gene: NA

CDR3nt: TGTGCCAGCAGCTTAGCGGCGGGACCCCGGGAAAACACAGATACGCAGTATTTT
CDR3aa: CASSLAAGPRENTDTQYF
abundance: NA
j_gene: TRBJ2-3
v_gene: TRBV11-2
d_gene: NA

CDR3nt: TGTGCCAGTAGTGGGGACAGTCTAGCCAAAAACATTCAGTACTTC
CDR3aa: CASSGDSLAKNIQYF
abundance: NA
j_gene: TRBJ2-4
v_gene: TRBV19
d_gene: TRBD1

CDR3nt: TGTGCCAGCACCTCCGACAGGGAAGCAGATACGCAGTATTTT
CDR3aa: CASTSDREADTQYF
abundance: NA
j_gene: TRBJ2-3
v_gene: TRBV6-1
d_gene: TRBD1